This T cell receptor beta chain was sequenced for a study of blood T cell repertoires in COVID-19. Background on the study: Sites in the United States, Italy and Spain provided acute and convalescent COVID-19 samples.

A note on this clone: The sample carries other DNA sequences with the same CDR3.

During active infection, Seattle patients enrolled and were then monitored through disease. Some clones are missing from TCRdb's copy, which holds only in-frame ones; the method was immunoSEQ multiplex PCR. The top ten hold 10% of the sample, which has fewer than 250,000 clones, about 85% seen once. This CDR3 contains 11 residues. The V and J ends lost 7 bases and 2 bases respectively, with 5 bases between them. The germline V gene has CDR1 MDHEN and CDR2 SYDVKM. Input material: peripheral blood. The V gene is TRBV28, the J gene TRBJ1-1; D ambiguous. This clonotype was sampled from a woman of 80 years or more with COVID-19, enrolled during active disease. In DNA, the CDR3 is TGTGCCAGCACCCAAAACACTGAAGCTTTCTTT. Translating it yields CASTQNTEAFF.